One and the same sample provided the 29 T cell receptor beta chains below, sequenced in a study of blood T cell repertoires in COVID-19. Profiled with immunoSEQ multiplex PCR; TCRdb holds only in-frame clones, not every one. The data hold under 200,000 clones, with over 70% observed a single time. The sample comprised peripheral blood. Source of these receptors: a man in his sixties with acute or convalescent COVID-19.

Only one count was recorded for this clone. The CDR3 DNA reads as TGCGCCAGCAGCTCCCCAGGGACAACTAATGAAAAACTGTTTTTT. It encodes CASSSPGTTNEKLFF. This chain links TRBV5-1 with TRBJ1-4; maybe TRBD1 (5 bases). The V gene's germline CDR1 is SGHRS and CDR2 YFSETQ. Deletions cut 3 bases from V and 0 bases from J, with 9 bases between. The length of the CDR3 is 15 residues.

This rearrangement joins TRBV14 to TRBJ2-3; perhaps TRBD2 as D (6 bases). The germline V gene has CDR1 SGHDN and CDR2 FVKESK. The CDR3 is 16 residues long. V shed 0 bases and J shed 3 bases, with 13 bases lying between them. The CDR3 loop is CASSQDTRRATDTQYF. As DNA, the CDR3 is TGTGCCAGCAGCCAAGACACGAGGAGGGCAACAGATACGCAGTATTTT.

The CDR3 DNA is TGTGCCAGCAGCTTGGGAGGGTTCAACAATCAGCCCCAGCATTTT. Translation: CASSLGGFNNQPQHF. The genes are TRBV5-6 and TRBJ1-5; D remains ambiguous. Trimming removed 0 bases from V and 3 bases from J, with 10 bases in between. The CDR3 extends over 15 amino acids. The V gene's germline CDR1 is SGHDT and CDR2 YYEEEE.

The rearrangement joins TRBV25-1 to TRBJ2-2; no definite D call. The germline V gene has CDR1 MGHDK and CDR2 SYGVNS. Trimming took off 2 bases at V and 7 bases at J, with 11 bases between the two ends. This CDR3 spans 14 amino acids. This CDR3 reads CASSESSSGGELFF. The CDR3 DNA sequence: TGTGCCAGCAGTGAAAGTTCGAGTGGCGGGGAGCTGTTTTTT.

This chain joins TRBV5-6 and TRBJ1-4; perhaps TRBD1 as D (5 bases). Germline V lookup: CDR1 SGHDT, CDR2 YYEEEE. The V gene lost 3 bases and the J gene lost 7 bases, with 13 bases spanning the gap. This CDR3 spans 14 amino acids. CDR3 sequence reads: CASSWWGESEKLFF. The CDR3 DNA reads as TGTGCCAGCAGCTGGTGGGGGGAGAGTGAAAAACTGTTTTTT.

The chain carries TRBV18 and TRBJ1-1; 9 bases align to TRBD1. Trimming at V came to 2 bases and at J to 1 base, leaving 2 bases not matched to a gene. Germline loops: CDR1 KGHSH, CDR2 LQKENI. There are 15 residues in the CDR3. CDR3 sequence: CASSPEGQGNTEAFF. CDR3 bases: TGTGCCAGCTCACCAGAGGGACAGGGGAACACTGAAGCTTTCTTT.

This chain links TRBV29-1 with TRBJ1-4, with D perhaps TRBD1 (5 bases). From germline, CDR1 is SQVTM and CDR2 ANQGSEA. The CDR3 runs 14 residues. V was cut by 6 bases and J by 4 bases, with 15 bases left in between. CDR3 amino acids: CSVGQGVLNEKLFF. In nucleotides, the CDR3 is TGCAGCGTCGGGCAAGGGGTCCTTAATGAAAAACTGTTTTTT.

The CDR3 sequence is CASSVEARVREQFF. The CDR3 nucleotides read TGTGCCAGCAGCGTAGAGGCCAGGGTCAGAGAGCAGTTCTTC. This chain uses TRBV9 with TRBJ2-1, with D perhaps matching TRBD1 (5 bases). Trimming removed 0 bases at V and 10 bases at J, with 14 bases between. Germline lookup yields CDR1 SGDLS and CDR2 YYNGEE. The CDR3 is 14 residues long.

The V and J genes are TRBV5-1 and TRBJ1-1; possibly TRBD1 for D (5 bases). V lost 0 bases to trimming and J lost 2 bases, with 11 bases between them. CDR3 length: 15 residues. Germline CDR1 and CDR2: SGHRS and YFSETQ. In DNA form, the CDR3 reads TGCGCCAGCAGCTTGGACCCTCAGGGAAACACTGAAGCTTTCTTT. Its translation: CASSLDPQGNTEAFF.

For the CDR3, the DNA is TGTGCCAGCAGCTATTCCTCGTATCGGACTGAAGCTTTCTTT. Translating it yields CASSYSSYRTEAFF. The chain recombines TRBV7-9 with TRBJ1-1; D ambiguous. With 4 bases removed from V and 5 bases from J, the gap between germline ends came to 14 bases. The CDR3 is made up of 14 amino acids. From germline, CDR1 is SEHNR and CDR2 FQNEAQ (reference sequence).

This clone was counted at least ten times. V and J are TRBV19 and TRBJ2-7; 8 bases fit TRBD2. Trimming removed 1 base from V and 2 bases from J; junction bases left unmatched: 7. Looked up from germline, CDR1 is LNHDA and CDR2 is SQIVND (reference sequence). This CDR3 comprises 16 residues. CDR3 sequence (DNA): TGTGCCAGTAGTATAGGGGCAGCGGGGGCGCCCTACGAGCAGTACTTC. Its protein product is CASSIGAAGAPYEQYF.

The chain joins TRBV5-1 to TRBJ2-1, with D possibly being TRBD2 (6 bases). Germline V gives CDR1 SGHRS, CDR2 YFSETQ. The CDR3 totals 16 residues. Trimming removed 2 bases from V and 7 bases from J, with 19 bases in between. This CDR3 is CASSLLAGTARNEQFF. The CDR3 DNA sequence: TGCGCCAGCAGCTTATTGGCGGGGACGGCTCGGAATGAGCAGTTCTTC.

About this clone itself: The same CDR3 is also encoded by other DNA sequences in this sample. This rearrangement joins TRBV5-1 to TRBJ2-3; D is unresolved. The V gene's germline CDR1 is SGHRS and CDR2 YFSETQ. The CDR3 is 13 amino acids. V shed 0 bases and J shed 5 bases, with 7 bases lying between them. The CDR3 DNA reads TGCGCCAGCAGCTTGGCCGGAGAAGATACGCAGTATTTT. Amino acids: CASSLAGEDTQYF.

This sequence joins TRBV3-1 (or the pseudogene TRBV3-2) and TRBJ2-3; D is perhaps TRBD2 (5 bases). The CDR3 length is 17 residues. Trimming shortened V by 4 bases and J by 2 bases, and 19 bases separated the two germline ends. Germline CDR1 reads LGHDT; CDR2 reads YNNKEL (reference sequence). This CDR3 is CASSPVWGWEHTDTQYF. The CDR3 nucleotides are TGTGCCAGCAGCCCGGTGTGGGGATGGGAGCACACAGATACGCAGTATTTT.

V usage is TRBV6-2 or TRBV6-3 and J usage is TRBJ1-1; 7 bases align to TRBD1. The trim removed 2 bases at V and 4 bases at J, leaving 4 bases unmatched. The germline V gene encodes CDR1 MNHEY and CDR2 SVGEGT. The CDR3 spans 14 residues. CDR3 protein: CASSYGQARTEAFF. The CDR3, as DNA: TGTGCCAGCAGTTACGGACAGGCCCGCACTGAAGCTTTCTTT.

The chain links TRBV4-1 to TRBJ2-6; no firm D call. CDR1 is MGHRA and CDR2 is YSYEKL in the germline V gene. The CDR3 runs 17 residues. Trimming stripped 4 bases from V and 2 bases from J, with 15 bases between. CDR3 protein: CASSPYPIGAGANVLTF. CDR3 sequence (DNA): TGCGCCAGCAGCCCCTACCCGATCGGAGCTGGGGCCAACGTCCTGACTTTC.

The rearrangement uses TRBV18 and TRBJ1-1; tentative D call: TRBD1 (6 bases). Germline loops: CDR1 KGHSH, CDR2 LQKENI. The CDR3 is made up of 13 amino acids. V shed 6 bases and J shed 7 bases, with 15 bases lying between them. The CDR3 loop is CASSGTGTYEAFF. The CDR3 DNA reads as TGTGCCAGCTCCGGCACAGGGACCTATGAAGCTTTCTTT.

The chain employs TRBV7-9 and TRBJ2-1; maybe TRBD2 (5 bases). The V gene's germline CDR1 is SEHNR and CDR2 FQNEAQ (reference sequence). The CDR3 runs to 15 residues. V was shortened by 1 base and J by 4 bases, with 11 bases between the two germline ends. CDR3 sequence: CASSLERADYNEQFF. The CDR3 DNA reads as TGTGCCAGCAGCTTAGAGAGGGCTGATTACAATGAGCAGTTCTTC.

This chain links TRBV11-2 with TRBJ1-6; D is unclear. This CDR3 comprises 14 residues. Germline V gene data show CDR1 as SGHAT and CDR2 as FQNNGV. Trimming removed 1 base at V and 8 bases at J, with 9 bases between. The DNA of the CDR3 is TGTGCCAGCAGCTTAGGCACAGCTGATTCACCCCTCCACTTT. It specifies CASSLGTADSPLHF. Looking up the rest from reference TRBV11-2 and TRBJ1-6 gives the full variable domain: EAGVAQSPRYKIIEKRQSVAFWCNPISGHATLYWYQQILGQGPKLLIQFQNNGVVDDSQLPKDRFSAERLKGVDSTLKIQPAKLEDSAVYLCASSLGTADSPLHFGNGTRLTVT.

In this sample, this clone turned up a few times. The CDR3 loop is CASSQISGNTIYF. The DNA of the CDR3 is TGTGCCAGCAGCCAAATTTCTGGAAACACCATATATTTT. The V gene is TRBV21-1, the J gene TRBJ1-3; TRBD1 is taken as the D call from the table, unchecked against the DNA. TRBV21-1 is noted as a pseudogene. The length of the CDR3 is 13 residues.

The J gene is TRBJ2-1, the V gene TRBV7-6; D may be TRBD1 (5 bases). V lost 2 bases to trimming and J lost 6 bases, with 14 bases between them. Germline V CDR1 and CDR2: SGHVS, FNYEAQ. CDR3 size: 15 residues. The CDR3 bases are TGTGCCAGCAGCTTAAGCAGGGTCCATATCAATGAGCAGTTCTTC. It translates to CASSLSRVHINEQFF.

The CDR3 reads CASSRKGQGIYEQYF. CDR3 sequence (DNA): TGTGCCAGCAGTCGCAAGGGACAGGGAATCTACGAGCAGTACTTC. The chain employs TRBV6-5 and TRBJ2-7, with 9 bases lining up with TRBD1. The CDR3 runs to 15 residues. Unmatched junction bases numbered 8, after V lost 5 bases and J lost 3 bases. The germline V gene encodes CDR1 MNHEY and CDR2 SVGAGI.

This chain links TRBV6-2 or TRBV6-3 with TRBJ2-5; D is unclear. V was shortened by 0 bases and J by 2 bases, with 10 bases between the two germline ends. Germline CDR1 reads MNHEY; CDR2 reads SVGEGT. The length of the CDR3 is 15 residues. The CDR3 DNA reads TGTGCCAGCAGTTACTCGATCAGAGGTCAAGAGACCCAGTACTTC. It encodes CASSYSIRGQETQYF.

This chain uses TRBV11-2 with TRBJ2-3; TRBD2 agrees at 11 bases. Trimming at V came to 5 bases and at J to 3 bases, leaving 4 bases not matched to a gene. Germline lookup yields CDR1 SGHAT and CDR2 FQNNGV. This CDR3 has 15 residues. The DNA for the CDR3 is TGTGCCAGCAGCCAGGGACTAGCGGAAACAGATACGCAGTATTTT. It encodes CASSQGLAETDTQYF.

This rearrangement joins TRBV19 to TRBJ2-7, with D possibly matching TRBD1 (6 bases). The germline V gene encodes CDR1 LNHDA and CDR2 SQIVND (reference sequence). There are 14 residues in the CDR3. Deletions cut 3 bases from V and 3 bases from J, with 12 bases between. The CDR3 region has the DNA TGTGCCAGTAGTATTAAGGTCAGGGGCTACGAGCAGTACTTC. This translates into CASSIKVRGYEQYF.

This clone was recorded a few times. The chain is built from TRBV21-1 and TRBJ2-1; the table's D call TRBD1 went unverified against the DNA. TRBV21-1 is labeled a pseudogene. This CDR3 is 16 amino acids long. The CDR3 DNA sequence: TGTGCCAGCAGCAGCCTCGGGACAGGGTCCTACAATGAGCAGTTCTTC. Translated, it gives CASSSLGTGSYNEQFF.

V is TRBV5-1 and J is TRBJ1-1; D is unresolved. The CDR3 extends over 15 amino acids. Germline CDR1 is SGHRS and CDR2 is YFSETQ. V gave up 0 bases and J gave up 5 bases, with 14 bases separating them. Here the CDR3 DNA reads TGCGCCAGCAGCTTGGCCTACAGTCCGAAGACTGAAGCTTTCTTT. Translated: CASSLAYSPKTEAFF.

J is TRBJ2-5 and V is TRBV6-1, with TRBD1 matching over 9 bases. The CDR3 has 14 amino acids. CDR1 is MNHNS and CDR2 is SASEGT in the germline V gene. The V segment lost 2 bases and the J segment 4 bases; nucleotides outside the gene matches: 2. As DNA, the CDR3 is TGTGCCAGCAGTGAATCGGGACAGGGAGAGACCCAGTACTTC. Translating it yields CASSESGQGETQYF.

In DNA, the CDR3 is TGCGCCAGCAGTCAATCAGGGCATTCGGGACAGGGGTACAATGAGCAGTTCTTC. Its protein product is CASSQSGHSGQGYNEQFF. The J gene is TRBJ2-1, the V gene TRBV23-1, with TRBD1 matching over 10 bases. TRBV23-1 carries the ORF label, with uncertain function. The CDR3 contains 18 residues. V was pared by 0 bases and J by 4 bases, with 9 bases of the junction left unmatched.